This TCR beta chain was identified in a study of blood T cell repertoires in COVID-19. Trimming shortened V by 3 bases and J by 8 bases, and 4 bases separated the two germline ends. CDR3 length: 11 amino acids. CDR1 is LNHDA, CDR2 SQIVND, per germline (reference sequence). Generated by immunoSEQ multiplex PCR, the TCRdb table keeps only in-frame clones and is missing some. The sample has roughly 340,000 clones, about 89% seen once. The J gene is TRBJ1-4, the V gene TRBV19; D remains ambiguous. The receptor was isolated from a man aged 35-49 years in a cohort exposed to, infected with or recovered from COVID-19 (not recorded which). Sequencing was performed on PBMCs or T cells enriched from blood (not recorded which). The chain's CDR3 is CASSILEKLFF. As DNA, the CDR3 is TGTGCCAGTAGTATCTTGGAAAAACTGTTTTTT.